The 19 T cell receptor beta chains presented below share a single source sample, sequenced in a study of shared clonotypes between healthy human individuals. Produced via immunoSEQ multiplex PCR; TCRdb's table is partial and in-frame only. This table has approximately 100,000 clones, 68% appearing once. Sequencing was done on a sample of memory CD8+ T cells sorted from blood. Subset: CD45RO+ cells pooled with CCR7-negative TemRA cells. The source is a woman in her thirties in good health.

The chain uses TRBV18 and TRBJ2-7; TRBD2 aligns across 9 bases. The J segment lost 5 bases and the V segment lost 3 bases, leaving 5 bases of the junction unmatched. CDR3 length: 14 amino acids. Germline V gene sequence: CDR1 KGHSH, CDR2 LQKENI. The CDR3 reads CASSPSRTSDEQYF. In DNA, the CDR3 is TGTGCCAGCTCACCCTCCAGGACTAGCGACGAGCAGTACTTC.

This sequence joins TRBV29-1 and TRBJ2-2; D is unclear. The CDR3 contains 10 residues. The V end lost 0 bases, the J end lost 7 bases, and 0 bases lay between the germline ends. The germline CDR1 and CDR2 sequences are SQVTM and ANQGSEA. The CDR3 sequence is CSVEDGELFF. DNA of the CDR3: TGCAGCGTTGAAGACGGGGAGCTGTTTTTT.

This clone was detected a few times. The rearrangement joins TRBV7-9 to TRBJ2-3; 8 bases align to TRBD1. This CDR3 contains 16 residues. Germline V CDR1 and CDR2: SEHNR, FQNEAQ (reference sequence). With 1 base clipped from V and 2 bases from J, the junction kept 5 bases outside the gene matches. The CDR3 DNA follows: TGTGCCAGCAGCTTAGTGCAGGGGGCGTTCACAGATACGCAGTATTTT. Protein: CASSLVQGAFTDTQYF.

This clone was counted a single time. The chain uses TRBV2 and TRBJ2-7; 8 bases are a match to TRBD2. CDR3 length: 14 amino acids. Looked up from germline, CDR1 is SNHLY and CDR2 is FYNNEI. The V gene end was trimmed by 6 bases and the J gene end by 0 bases; junction bases not matched to a gene: 4. The CDR3 is CASRRGGLSYEQYF. CDR3 bases: TGTGCCAGCAGACGGGGGGGTCTCTCCTACGAGCAGTACTTC.

The rearrangement joins TRBV10-1 to TRBJ1-5; D remains unclear. Germline lookup yields CDR1 WNHNN and CDR2 SYGVQD (reference sequence). The CDR3 is 13 amino acids. Trimming took off 4 bases at V and 3 bases at J, with 7 bases between the two ends. The CDR3: CASSARINQPQHF. The CDR3 region has the DNA TGCGCCAGCAGTGCCCGTATCAATCAGCCCCAGCATTTT.

This clone was detected many times. The chain couples TRBV6-1 to TRBJ2-7, with TRBD1 identical over 11 bases. The germline CDR1 and CDR2 sequences are MNHNS and SASEGT. V dropped 7 bases and J dropped 3; count of bases not matched to a gene: 8. CDR3 length equals 15 residues. The CDR3 coding sequence is TGTGCCAGCACCACCGAGGGGACAGGGGGCTACGAGCAGTACTTC. This codes for CASTTEGTGGYEQYF.

This rearrangement joins TRBV9 to TRBJ1-5, with D possibly TRBD1 on 5 matching bases. The CDR3 runs to 15 residues. Per the germline V gene, CDR1 is SGDLS and CDR2 is YYNGEE. The V and J ends lost 3 bases and 4 bases respectively, with 14 bases between them. CDR3 region: CASSGGDRANQPQHF. In nucleotides, the CDR3 is TGTGCCAGCAGCGGTGGCGACAGAGCAAATCAGCCCCAGCATTTT.

The chain employs TRBV7-8 and TRBJ2-7; D is tentatively TRBD1 or TRBD2 (5 bases each). The germline V and J ends were trimmed by 3 bases and 7 bases, with 16 bases remaining between them. CDR1 and CDR2 from the germline V gene are SGHVS and FQNEAQ. The CDR3 consists of 14 residues. The CDR3 nucleotides read TGTGCCAGCAGCTTCGGGGACCTGCGAGGAGAGCAGTACTTC. Protein product: CASSFGDLRGEQYF.

The rearrangement links TRBV5-1 to TRBJ2-3; 8 positions agree with TRBD1. This CDR3 is 17 amino acids long. V was clipped by 2 bases and J by 1 base; unmatched bases: 9. Germline loops: CDR1 SGHRS, CDR2 YFSETQ. As DNA, the CDR3 is TGCGCCAGCAGCTTTACACCGACAGGGGCCGGCACAGATACGCAGTATTTT. Translating gives CASSFTPTGAGTDTQYF.

V and J are TRBV4-1 and TRBJ2-7; D gene unclear. V was clipped by 0 bases and J by 1 base, with 10 bases between them. Germline V lookup: CDR1 MGHRA, CDR2 YSYEKL. The CDR3 length is 15 residues. CDR3 in DNA: TGCGCCAGCAGCCAAGATCCTGAACCATCCTACGAGCAGTACTTC. Translating gives CASSQDPEPSYEQYF.

The V call is TRBV6-7, the J call TRBJ2-2; TRBD2 agrees at 10 bases. TRBV6-7 is sorted into the ORF group, with uncertain function. CDR3 length: 16 amino acids. V was pared by 6 bases and J by 0 bases, with 4 bases of the junction left unmatched. CDR3 nucleotides: TGTGCCAGCAGCCGGACTAGCGGAGCGAACACCGGGGAGCTGTTTTTT. Its protein product is CASSRTSGANTGELFF.

The V and J genes are TRBV10-3 and TRBJ1-2; maybe TRBD1 (5 bases). Germline V lookup: CDR1 ENHRY, CDR2 SYGVKD. This CDR3 has 13 residues. Trimming stripped 8 bases from V and 8 bases from J, with 18 bases between. The DNA of the CDR3 is TGTGCCATCGGGTCAGGGCCCGAAGGGGGCTACACCTTC. Translating gives CAIGSGPEGGYTF.

The chain uses TRBV5-1 and TRBJ2-7; D possibly corresponds to TRBD1 (6 bases). The CDR3 extends over 13 amino acids. From germline, CDR1 is SGHRS and CDR2 YFSETQ. V gave up 5 bases and J gave up 5 bases, with 14 bases separating them. The CDR3 region is CASRGGPFHEQYF. In DNA, the CDR3 is TGCGCCAGCAGAGGGGGACCCTTCCACGAGCAGTACTTC.

V gene TRBV5-6 combines with J gene TRBJ2-1, with D possibly called TRBD1 or TRBD2 (5 bases each). Germline V CDR1 and CDR2: SGHDT, YYEEEE. CDR3 length equals 12 residues. V was cut by 5 bases and J by 6 bases, with 9 bases left in between. CDR3 loop: CASSQGVNEQFF. DNA for the CDR3: TGTGCCAGCAGTCAGGGAGTCAATGAGCAGTTCTTC. The whole variable domain, filled in from reference TRBV5-6 and TRBJ2-1, reads DAGVTQSPTHLIKTRGQQVTLRCSPKSGHDTVSWYQQALGQGPQFIFQYYEEEERQRGNFPDRFSGHQFPNYSSELNVNALLLGDSALYLCASSQGVNEQFFGPGTRLTVL.

This clone has more than one count but fewer than ten. The chain joins TRBV6-5 to TRBJ2-7, with 7 nucleotides matching TRBD1. The CDR3 runs 14 residues. V lost 6 bases and J lost 0; bases outside the gene matches: 5. Looked up from germline, CDR1 is MNHEY and CDR2 is SVGAGI. The CDR3 DNA reads TGTGCCAGCAGACTACAGGGGAACTCCTACGAGCAGTACTTC. Its translation is CASRLQGNSYEQYF.

The chain links TRBV7-2 to TRBJ2-5; 9 positions agree with TRBD2. CDR3 length: 17 residues. Losses at the gene ends were 1 base for V and 5 bases for J; bases not matched to a gene: 11. Germline CDR1 SGHTA, CDR2 FQGNSA. CDR3 sequence reads: CASSLEGSGSGWETQYF. The CDR3 nucleotides are TGTGCCAGCAGCTTAGAGGGTAGCGGGAGTGGGTGGGAGACCCAGTACTTC.

The chain employs TRBV29-1 and TRBJ1-1; the match to TRBD1 covers 8 bases. The V gene's germline CDR1 is SQVTM and CDR2 ANQGSEA. CDR3 length equals 12 residues. J lost 8 bases, V lost 3 bases, and 5 bases had no gene match. CDR3 amino acids: CSVDWTGPEAFF. DNA for the CDR3: TGCAGCGTTGATTGGACAGGGCCCGAAGCTTTCTTT.

The chain employs TRBV30 and TRBJ2-2; tentative D call: TRBD2 (6 bases). Germline V gene data show CDR1 as GTSNPN and CDR2 as SVGIG (reference sequence). The CDR3 totals 15 residues. V lost 3 bases and J lost 6, with 17 bases in between. The CDR3 here is CAWRQPGLTPGELFF. The CDR3, as DNA: TGTGCCTGGAGACAGCCGGGACTGACGCCCGGGGAGCTGTTTTTT.

The gene calls are TRBV4-1 and TRBJ1-1; D is ambiguous. Looked up from germline, CDR1 is MGHRA and CDR2 is YSYEKL. With 0 bases removed from V and 6 bases from J, the gap between germline ends came to 11 bases. This CDR3 spans 14 amino acids. The CDR3 region is CASSQDLTGSEAFF. CDR3 nucleotide sequence: TGCGCCAGCAGCCAAGATCTTACCGGTTCTGAAGCTTTCTTT.